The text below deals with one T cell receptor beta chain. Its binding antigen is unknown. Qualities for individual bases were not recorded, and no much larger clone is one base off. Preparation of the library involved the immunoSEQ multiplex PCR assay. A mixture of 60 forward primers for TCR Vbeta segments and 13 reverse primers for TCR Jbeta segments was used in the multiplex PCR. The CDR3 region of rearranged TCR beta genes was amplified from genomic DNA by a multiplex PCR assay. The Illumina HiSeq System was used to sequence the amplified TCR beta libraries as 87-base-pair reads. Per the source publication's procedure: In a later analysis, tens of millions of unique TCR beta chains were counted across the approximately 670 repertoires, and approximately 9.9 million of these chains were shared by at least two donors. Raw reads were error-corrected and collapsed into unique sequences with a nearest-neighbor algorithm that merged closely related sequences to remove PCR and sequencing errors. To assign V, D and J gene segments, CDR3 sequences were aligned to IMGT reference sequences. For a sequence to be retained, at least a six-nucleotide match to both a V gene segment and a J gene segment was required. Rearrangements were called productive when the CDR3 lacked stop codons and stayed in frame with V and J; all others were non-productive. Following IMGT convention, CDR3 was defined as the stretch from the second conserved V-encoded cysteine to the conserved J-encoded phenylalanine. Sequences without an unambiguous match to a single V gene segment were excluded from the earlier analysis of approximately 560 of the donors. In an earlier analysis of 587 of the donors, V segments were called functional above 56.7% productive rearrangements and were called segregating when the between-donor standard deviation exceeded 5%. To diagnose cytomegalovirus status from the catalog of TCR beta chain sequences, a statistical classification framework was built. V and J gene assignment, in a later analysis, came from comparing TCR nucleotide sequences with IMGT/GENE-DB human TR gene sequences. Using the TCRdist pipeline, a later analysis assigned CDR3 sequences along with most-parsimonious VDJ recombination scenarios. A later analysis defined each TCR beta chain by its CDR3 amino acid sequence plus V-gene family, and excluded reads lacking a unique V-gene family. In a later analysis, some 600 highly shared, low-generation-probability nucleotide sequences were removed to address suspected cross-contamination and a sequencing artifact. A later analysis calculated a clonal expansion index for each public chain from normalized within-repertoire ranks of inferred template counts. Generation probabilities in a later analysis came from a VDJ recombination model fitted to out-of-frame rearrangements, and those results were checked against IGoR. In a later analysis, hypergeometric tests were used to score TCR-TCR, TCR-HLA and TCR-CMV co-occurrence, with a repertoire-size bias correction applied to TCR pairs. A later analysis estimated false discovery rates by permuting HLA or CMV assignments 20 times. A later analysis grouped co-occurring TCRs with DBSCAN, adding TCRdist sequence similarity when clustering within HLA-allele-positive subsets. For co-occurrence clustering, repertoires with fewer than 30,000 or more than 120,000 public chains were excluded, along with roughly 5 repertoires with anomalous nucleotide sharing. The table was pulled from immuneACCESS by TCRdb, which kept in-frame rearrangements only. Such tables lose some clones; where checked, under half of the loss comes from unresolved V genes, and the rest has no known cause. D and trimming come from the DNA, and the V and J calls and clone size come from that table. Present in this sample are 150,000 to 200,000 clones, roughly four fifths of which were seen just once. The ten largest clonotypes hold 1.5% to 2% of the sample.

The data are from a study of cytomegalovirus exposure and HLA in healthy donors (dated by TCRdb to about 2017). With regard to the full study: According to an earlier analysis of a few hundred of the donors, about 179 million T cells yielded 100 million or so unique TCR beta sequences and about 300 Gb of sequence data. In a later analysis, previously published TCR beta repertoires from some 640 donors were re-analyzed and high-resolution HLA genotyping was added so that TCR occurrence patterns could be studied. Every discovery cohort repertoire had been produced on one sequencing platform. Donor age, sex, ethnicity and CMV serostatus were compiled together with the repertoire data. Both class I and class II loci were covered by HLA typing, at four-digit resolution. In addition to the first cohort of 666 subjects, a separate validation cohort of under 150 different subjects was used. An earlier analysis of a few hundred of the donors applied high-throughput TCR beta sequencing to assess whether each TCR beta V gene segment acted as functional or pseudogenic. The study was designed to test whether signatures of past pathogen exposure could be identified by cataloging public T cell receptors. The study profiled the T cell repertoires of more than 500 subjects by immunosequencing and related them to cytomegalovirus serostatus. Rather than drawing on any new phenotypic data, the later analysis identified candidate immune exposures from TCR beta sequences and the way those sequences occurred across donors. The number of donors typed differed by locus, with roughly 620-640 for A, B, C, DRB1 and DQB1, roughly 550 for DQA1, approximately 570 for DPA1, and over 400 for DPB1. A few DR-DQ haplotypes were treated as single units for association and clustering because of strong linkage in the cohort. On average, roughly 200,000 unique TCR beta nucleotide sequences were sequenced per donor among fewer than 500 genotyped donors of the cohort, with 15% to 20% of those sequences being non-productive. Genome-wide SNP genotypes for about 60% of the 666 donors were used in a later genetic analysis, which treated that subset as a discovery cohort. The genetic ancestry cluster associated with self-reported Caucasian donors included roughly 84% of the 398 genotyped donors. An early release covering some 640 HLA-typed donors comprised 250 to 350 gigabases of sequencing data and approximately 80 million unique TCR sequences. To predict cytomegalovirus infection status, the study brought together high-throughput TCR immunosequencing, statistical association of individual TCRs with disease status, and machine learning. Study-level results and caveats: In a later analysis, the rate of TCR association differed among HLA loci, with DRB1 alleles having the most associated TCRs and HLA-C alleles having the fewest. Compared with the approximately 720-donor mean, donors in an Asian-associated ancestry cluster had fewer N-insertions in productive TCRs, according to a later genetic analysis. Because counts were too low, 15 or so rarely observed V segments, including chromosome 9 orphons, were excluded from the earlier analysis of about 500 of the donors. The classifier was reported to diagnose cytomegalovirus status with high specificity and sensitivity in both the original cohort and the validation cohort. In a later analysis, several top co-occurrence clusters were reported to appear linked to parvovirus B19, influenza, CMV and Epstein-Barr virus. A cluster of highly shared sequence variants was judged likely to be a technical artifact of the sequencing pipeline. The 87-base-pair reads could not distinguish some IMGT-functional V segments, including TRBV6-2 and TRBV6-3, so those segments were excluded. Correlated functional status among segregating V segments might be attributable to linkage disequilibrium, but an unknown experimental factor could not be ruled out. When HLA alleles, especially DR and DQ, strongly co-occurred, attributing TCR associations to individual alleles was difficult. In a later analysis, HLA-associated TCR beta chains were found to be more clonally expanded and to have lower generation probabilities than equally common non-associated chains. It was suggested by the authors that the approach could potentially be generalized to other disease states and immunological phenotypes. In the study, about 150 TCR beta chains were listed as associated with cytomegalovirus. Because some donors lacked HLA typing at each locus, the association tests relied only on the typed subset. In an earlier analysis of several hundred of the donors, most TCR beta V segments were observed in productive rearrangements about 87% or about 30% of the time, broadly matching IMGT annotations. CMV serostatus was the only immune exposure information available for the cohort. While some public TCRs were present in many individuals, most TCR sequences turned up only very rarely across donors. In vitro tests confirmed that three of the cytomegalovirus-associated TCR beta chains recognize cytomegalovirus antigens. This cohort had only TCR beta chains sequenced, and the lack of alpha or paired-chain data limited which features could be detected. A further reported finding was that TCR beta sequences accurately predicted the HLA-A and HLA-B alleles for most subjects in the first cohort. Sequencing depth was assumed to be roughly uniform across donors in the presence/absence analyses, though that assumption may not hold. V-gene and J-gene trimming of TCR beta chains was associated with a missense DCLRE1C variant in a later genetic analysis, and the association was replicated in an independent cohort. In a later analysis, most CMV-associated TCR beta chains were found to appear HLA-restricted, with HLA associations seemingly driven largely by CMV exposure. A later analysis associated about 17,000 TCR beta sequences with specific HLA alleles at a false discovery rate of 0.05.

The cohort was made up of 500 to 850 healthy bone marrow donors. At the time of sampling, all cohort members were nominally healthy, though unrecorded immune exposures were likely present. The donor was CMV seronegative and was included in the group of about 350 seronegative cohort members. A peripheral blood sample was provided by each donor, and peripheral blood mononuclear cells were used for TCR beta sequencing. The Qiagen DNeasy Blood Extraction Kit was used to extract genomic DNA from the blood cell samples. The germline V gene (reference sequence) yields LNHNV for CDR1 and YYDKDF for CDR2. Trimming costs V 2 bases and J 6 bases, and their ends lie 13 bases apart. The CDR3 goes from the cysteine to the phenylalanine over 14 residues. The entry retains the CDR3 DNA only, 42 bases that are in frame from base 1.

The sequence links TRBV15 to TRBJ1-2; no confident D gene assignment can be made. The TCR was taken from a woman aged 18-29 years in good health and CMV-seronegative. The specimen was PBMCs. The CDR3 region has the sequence CATSRPGNGNGYTF. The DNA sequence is TGTGCCACCAGCAGACCTGGAAACGGGAATGGCTACACCTTC.